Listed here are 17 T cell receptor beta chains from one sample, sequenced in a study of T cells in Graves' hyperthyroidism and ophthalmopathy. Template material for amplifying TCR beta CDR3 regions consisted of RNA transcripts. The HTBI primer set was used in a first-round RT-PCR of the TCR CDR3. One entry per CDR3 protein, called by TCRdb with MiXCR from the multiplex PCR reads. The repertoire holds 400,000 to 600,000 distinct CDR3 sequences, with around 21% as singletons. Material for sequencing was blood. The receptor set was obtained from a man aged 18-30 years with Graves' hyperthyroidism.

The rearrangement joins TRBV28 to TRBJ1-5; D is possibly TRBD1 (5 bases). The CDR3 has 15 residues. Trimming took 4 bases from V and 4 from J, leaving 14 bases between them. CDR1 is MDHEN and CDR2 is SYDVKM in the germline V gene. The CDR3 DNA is TGTGCCAGCAGTTCCTCCGGGGCGAGGAATCAGCCCCAGCATTTT. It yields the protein CASSSSGARNQPQHF.

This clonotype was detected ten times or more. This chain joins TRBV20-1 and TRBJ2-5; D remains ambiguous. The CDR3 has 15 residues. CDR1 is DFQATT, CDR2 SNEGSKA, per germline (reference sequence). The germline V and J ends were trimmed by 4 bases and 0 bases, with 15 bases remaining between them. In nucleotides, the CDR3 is TGCAGTGCTACCACCCTTGTAGAAGACCAAGAGACCCAGTACTTC. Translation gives CSATTLVEDQETQYF.

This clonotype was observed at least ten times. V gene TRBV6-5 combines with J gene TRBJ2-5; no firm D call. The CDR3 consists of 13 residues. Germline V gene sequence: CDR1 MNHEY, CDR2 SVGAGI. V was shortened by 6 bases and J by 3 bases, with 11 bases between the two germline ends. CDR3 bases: TGTGCCAGCAGCCCAGGACGTAAAGAGACCCAGTACTTC. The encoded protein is CASSPGRKETQYF.

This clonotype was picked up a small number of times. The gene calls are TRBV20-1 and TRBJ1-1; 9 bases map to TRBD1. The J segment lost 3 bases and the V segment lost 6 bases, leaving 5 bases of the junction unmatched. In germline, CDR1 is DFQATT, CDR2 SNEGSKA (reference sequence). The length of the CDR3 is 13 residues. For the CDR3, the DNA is TGCAGTGCCCAGGGACAGGGTGACACTGAAGCTTTCTTT. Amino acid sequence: CSAQGQGDTEAFF.

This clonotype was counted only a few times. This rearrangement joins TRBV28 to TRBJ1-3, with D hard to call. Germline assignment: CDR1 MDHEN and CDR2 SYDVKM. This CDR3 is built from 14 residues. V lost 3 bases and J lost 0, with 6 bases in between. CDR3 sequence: CASSFRSSGNTIYF. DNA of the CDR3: TGTGCCAGCAGTTTTAGGAGCTCTGGAAACACCATATATTTT.

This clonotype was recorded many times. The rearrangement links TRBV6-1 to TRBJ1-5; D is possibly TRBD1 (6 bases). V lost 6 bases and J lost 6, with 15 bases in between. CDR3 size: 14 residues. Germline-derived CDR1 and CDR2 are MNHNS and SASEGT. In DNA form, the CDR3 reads TGTGCCAGCAGGGAGACAGGTGGAAGTCAGCCCCAGCATTTT. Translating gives CASRETGGSQPQHF.

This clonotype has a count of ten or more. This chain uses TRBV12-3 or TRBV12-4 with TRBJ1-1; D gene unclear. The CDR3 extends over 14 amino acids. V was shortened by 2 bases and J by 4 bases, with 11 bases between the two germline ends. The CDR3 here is CASSLSEWGTEAFF. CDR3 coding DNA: TGTGCCAGCAGTTTATCGGAGTGGGGCACTGAAGCTTTCTTT.

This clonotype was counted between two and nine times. Written as DNA, the CDR3 is TGTGCCAGTAGTATCCGGGCAGGGGAAAATCAGCCCCAGCATTTT. It encodes CASSIRAGENQPQHF. V and J are TRBV19 and TRBJ1-5; D perhaps matches TRBD1 (6 bases). V lost 3 bases, J lost 4 bases, and 13 bases lay in between. Looked up from germline, CDR1 is LNHDA and CDR2 is SQIVND (reference sequence). The CDR3 has 15 amino acids.

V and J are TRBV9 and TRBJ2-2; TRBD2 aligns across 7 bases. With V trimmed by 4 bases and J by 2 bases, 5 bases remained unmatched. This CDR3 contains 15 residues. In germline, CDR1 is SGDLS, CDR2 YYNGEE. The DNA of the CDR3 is TGTGCCAGCAGCAGAAGCGGGGTTAACACCGGGGAGCTGTTTTTT. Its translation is CASSRSGVNTGELFF. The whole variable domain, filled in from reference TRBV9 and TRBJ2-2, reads DSGVTQTPKHLITATGQRVTLRCSPRSGDLSVYWYQQSLDQGLQFLIQYYNGEERAKGNILERFSAQQFPDLHSELNLSSLELGDSALYFCASSRSGVNTGELFFGEGSRLTVL.

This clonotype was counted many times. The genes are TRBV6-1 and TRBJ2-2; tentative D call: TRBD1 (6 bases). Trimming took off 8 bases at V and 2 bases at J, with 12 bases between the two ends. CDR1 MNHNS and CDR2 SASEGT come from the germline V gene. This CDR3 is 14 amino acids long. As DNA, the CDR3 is TGTGCCAGCGGGTGGGGGCCTAACACCGGGGAGCTGTTTTTT. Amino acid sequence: CASGWGPNTGELFF.

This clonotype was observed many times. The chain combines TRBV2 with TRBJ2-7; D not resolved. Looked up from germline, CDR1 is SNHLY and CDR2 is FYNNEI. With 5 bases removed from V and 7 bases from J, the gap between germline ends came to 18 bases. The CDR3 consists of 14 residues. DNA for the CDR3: TGTGCCAGCAGTCAGTTCGGGCCGCGTGGGGAGCAGTACTTC. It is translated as CASSQFGPRGEQYF.

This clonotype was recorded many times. The CDR3 DNA is TGCGCCAGCAGCCCCGGGCCGGGACTAGCGTACCAAGAGACCCAGTACTTC. Translation: CASSPGPGLAYQETQYF. The J gene is TRBJ2-5, the V gene TRBV5-1; 10 bases map to TRBD2. Germline loops: CDR1 SGHRS, CDR2 YFSETQ. V lost 4 bases, J lost 0 bases, and 9 bases stayed unmatched. The CDR3 sequence is 17 residues long.

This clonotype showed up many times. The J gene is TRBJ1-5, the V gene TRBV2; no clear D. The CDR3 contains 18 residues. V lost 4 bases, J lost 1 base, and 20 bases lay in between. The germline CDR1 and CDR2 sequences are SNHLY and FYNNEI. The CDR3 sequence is CASSGFGLRDLSNQPQHF. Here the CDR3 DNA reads TGTGCCAGCAGTGGTTTCGGTTTAAGGGATTTAAGCAATCAGCCCCAGCATTTT.

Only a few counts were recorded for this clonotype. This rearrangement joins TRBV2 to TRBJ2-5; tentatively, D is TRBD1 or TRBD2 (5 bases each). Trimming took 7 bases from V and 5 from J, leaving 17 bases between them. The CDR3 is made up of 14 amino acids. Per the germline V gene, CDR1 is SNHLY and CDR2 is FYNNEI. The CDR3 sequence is CASTVPSGTETQYF. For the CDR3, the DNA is TGTGCCAGCACGGTTCCCTCCGGGACCGAGACCCAGTACTTC. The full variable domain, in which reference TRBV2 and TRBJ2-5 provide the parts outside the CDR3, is EPEVTQTPSHQVTQMGQEVILRCVPISNHLYFYWYRQILGQKVEFLVSFYNNEISEKSEIFDDQFSVERPDGSNFTLKIRSTKLEDSAMYFCASTVPSGTETQYFGPGTRLLVL.

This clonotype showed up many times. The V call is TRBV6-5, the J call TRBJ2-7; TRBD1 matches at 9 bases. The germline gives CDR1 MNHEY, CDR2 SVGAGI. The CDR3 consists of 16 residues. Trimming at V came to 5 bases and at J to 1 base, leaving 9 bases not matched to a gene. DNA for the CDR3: TGTGCCAGCAGTCTACTGGGGGGGACAGGGTCCTACGAGCAGTACTTC. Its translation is CASSLLGGTGSYEQYF.

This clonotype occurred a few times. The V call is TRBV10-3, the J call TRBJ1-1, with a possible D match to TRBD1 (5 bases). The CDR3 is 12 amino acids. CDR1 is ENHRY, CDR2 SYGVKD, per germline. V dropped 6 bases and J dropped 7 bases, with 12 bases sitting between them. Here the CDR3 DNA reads TGTGCCATCAGGGTTGGAGGGGATGAAGCTTTCTTT. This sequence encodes CAIRVGGDEAFF.

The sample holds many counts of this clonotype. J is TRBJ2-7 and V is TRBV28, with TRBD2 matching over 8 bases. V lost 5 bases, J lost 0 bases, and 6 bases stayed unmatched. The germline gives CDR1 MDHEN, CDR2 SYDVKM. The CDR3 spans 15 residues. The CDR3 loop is CASSQSGGYSYEQYF. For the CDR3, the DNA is TGTGCCAGCAGTCAAAGCGGGGGTTACTCCTACGAGCAGTACTTC.